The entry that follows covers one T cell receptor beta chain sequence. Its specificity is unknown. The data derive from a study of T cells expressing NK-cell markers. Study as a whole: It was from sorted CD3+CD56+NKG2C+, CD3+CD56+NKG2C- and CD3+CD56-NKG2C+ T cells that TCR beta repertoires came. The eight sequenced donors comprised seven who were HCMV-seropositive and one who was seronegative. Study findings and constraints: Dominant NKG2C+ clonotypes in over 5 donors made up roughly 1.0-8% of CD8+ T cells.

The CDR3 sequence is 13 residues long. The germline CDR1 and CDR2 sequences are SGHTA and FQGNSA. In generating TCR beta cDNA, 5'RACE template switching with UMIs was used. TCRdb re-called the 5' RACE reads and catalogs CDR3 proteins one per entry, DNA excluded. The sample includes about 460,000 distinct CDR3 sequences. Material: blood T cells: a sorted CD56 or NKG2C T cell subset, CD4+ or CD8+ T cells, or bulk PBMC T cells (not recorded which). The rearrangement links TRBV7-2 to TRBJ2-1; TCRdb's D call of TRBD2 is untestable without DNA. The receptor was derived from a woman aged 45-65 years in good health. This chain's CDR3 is CASSRRLVNEQFF.